This entry lists 18 T cell receptor beta chains sequenced from one sample in a study of the immune and genomic landscape of osteosarcoma. The data were produced by immunoSEQ multiplex PCR, yet TCRdb's version contains in-frame clones alone and is incomplete. Of 2,800 or so clones listed, roughly three quarters are singletons. The sample was metastatic tumor tissue from the lung. Source of these receptors: a woman between 18 and 29 years old with osteosarcoma.

The gene calls are TRBV29-1 and TRBJ2-3, with D possibly matching TRBD1 (6 bases). V gave up 6 bases and J gave up 3 bases, with 16 bases separating them. Germline-derived CDR1 and CDR2 are SQVTM and ANQGSEA. CDR3 length equals 14 residues. This chain's CDR3 is CSVNRDVGTDTQYF. Written as DNA, the CDR3 is TGCAGCGTAAACAGGGATGTAGGTACAGATACGCAGTATTTT.

The chain uses TRBV7-6 and TRBJ1-2; 9 nucleotides align to TRBD1. Germline trimming cut 6 bases from V and 8 bases from J; bases unmatched to any gene: 13. Germline CDR1 reads SGHVS; CDR2 reads FNYEAQ. This CDR3 is built from 15 residues. CDR3 DNA: TGTGCCAGCAGTTTGGAACAGGGGGCGGGCCGCGGCTACACCTTC. Protein sequence: CASSLEQGAGRGYTF.

V usage is TRBV5-7 and J usage is TRBJ1-4; D gene unclear. TRBV5-7 is labeled an ORF, and its function is uncertain. There are 17 residues in the CDR3. Trimming left V 6 bases short and J 5 bases short, with 23 bases between. The DNA of the CDR3 is TGTGCCAGCATGAACGTGTGTCTCCTAGTCGACAATGAAAAACTGTTTTTT. Its protein product is CASMNVCLLVDNEKLFF.

This clone is large. The rearrangement links TRBV19 to TRBJ1-1; no definite D call. In germline, CDR1 is LNHDA, CDR2 SQIVND (reference sequence). V lost 9 bases and J lost 1, with 9 bases in between. The CDR3 runs 12 residues. This CDR3 is CASEGSNTEAFF. CDR3 DNA: TGTGCCAGCGAAGGGTCGAACACTGAAGCTTTCTTT.

The rearrangement joins TRBV11-2 to TRBJ2-7; D not resolved. The germline gives CDR1 SGHAT, CDR2 FQNNGV. Trimming removed 2 bases from V and 8 bases from J, with 10 bases in between. This CDR3 is built from 12 residues. The CDR3 coding sequence is TGTGCCAGCAGCTTAAAAGGTTTACAGCAGTACTTC. It codes for CASSLKGLQQYF. The entire variable domain, with the rest obtained from reference TRBV11-2 and TRBJ2-7, is as follows: EAGVAQSPRYKIIEKRQSVAFWCNPISGHATLYWYQQILGQGPKLLIQFQNNGVVDDSQLPKDRFSAERLKGVDSTLKIQPAKLEDSAVYLCASSLKGLQQYFGPGTRLTVT.

The chain links TRBV7-2 to TRBJ1-1; 7 bases align to TRBD1. Germline V gene sequence: CDR1 SGHTA, CDR2 FQGNSA. This CDR3 is built from 15 residues. The ends lost 5 bases at V and 0 bases at J; junction bases unmatched: 6. The CDR3, as DNA: TGTGCCAGCAGCACGGGACAGATCTTGAACACTGAAGCTTTCTTT. Translation: CASSTGQILNTEAFF.

This clone was counted only a few times. V usage is TRBV27 and J usage is TRBJ2-7, with D perhaps TRBD1 (6 bases). V lost 6 bases, J lost 6 bases, and 12 bases lay in between. The CDR3 runs to 12 residues. Germline CDR1 and CDR2: MNHEY and SMNVEV (reference sequence). CDR3 protein: CASRTGPGEQYF. DNA for the CDR3: TGTGCCAGCAGGACAGGTCCGGGCGAGCAGTACTTC.

The J gene is TRBJ2-1, the V gene TRBV10-1; unclear D gene. CDR1 WNHNN and CDR2 SYGVQD come from the germline V gene (reference sequence). The CDR3 is 13 amino acids. V was clipped by 9 bases and J by 3 bases, with 12 bases between them. CDR3 in DNA: TGCGCCAGTTCGAGACCAGGCTACAATGAGCAGTTCTTC. Its translation: CASSRPGYNEQFF.

The J gene is TRBJ2-2, the V gene TRBV10-3; a possible D gene is TRBD2 (7 bases). Germline assignment: CDR1 ENHRY and CDR2 SYGVKD. The ends were cut back, 0 bases at V and 6 bases at J, with 14 bases in the middle. This CDR3 spans 16 amino acids. As DNA, the CDR3 is TGTGCCATCAGTGAGTCGGGGGGGCGCATGGCCGGGGAGCTGTTTTTT. Translation: CAISESGGRMAGELFF.

Notes on this clone: This specimen includes other DNA sequences encoding the same CDR3. The chain employs TRBV5-1 and TRBJ1-2, with 7 bases lining up with TRBD1. The CDR3 extends over 14 amino acids. Trimming at V came to 4 bases and at J to 3 bases, leaving 6 bases not matched to a gene. Germline V gives CDR1 SGHRS, CDR2 YFSETQ. Here the CDR3 reads CASSPGQEDYGYTF. CDR3 coding DNA: TGCGCCAGCAGCCCCGGACAGGAGGACTATGGCTACACCTTC.

J is TRBJ1-3 and V is TRBV5-1, with D possibly TRBD1 on 5 matching bases. The CDR3 runs 17 residues. V lost 5 bases to trimming and J lost 0 bases, with 18 bases between them. Germline values: CDR1 SGHRS, CDR2 YFSETQ. The CDR3 loop is CASRPGPSRDSGNTIYF. CDR3 bases: TGCGCCAGCAGACCGGGACCCTCACGGGACTCTGGAAACACCATATATTTT.

By sample fraction, this clone is large. The V gene is TRBV5-1, the J gene TRBJ2-7; 10 nucleotides match TRBD1. The length of the CDR3 is 17 residues. The germline gives CDR1 SGHRS, CDR2 YFSETQ. The V and J ends lost 5 bases and 3 bases, in that order; junction bases with no gene match: 14. In DNA form, the CDR3 reads TGCGCCAGCAGTTCCGACGCGAAGGGACAGGGGTACTACGAGCAGTACTTC. Protein product: CASSSDAKGQGYYEQYF.

The chain employs TRBV4-3 and TRBJ2-4; 7 bases line up with TRBD2. Per germline, CDR1 LGHNA and CDR2 YSLEER. The CDR3 runs to 18 residues. The V and J ends lost 6 bases and 0 bases, in that order; junction bases with no gene match: 14. The CDR3 here is CASSSILGGAVAKNIQYF. The CDR3 DNA is TGCGCCAGCAGTTCTATATTGGGAGGGGCGGTAGCCAAAAACATTCAGTACTTC.

V is TRBV6-4 and J is TRBJ2-3; perhaps TRBD2 as D (6 bases). Germline values: CDR1 MRHNA, CDR2 SNTAGT. Trimming shortened V by 6 bases and J by 4 bases, and 11 bases separated the two germline ends. This CDR3 region has 13 residues. The CDR3 bases are TGTGCCAGCAGATTAGCGGCCTCAGATACGCAGTATTTT. It codes for CASRLAASDTQYF.

The rearrangement links TRBV18 to TRBJ1-5; D may be TRBD1 (5 bases). V was clipped by 2 bases and J by 5 bases, with 10 bases between them. Germline lookup yields CDR1 KGHSH and CDR2 LQKENI. The CDR3 covers 14 residues. The chain's CDR3 is CASSPEGRHQPQHF. The CDR3 bases are TGTGCCAGCTCACCAGAGGGGAGGCATCAGCCCCAGCATTTT.

This clone has only a few counts. The V gene is TRBV27, the J gene TRBJ2-7, with D perhaps matching TRBD1 (6 bases). V shed 5 bases and J shed 0 bases, with 11 bases lying between them. The CDR3 extends over 14 amino acids. Germline values: CDR1 MNHEY, CDR2 SMNVEV (reference sequence). The CDR3 DNA is TGTGCCAGCAGTCCGGCAGGGGTCTCCTACGAGCAGTACTTC. It is translated as CASSPAGVSYEQYF.

This clone was seen only once. This chain connects TRBV7-2 to TRBJ1-4, with D possibly matching TRBD1 (5 bases). Germline CDR1 reads SGHTA; CDR2 reads FQGNSA. The CDR3 is 16 residues long. V lost 2 bases and J lost 10, with 20 bases in between. The DNA of the CDR3 is TGTGCCAGCAGCTTAATAAGGGAGTCAGGGCTAGGAAAACTGTTTTTT. Translated, it gives CASSLIRESGLGKLFF. The full variable domain, in which reference TRBV7-2 and TRBJ1-4 provide the parts outside the CDR3, is GAGVSQSPSNKVTEKGKDVELRCDPISGHTALYWYRQSLGQGLEFLIYFQGNSAPDKSGLPSDRFSAERTGGSVSTLTIQRTQQEDSAVYLCASSLIRESGLGKLFFGSGTQLSVL.

V is TRBV6-5 and J is TRBJ1-2; D may be TRBD1 (5 bases). CDR1 MNHEY and CDR2 SVGAGI come from the germline V gene. V lost 4 bases to trimming and J lost 2 bases, with 11 bases between them. The CDR3 is 14 amino acids. The DNA for the CDR3 is TGTGCCAGCAGTTCCGCAGGGAAAAACTATGGCTACACCTTC. Its translation is CASSSAGKNYGYTF.